This TCR beta chain was sequenced for a study of T cells in Graves' hyperthyroidism and ophthalmopathy. V was cut by 6 bases and J by 0 bases, with 9 bases left in between. The CDR3 consists of 13 residues. Looked up from germline, CDR1 is DFQATT and CDR2 is SNEGSKA (reference sequence). Study results and caveats: Ophthalmopathy and stable hyperthyroidism were told apart by a 13 V-J model. Most thyroid clonotypes expanded above 0.001 were also detected in blood.

RNA transcripts were the template for amplifying TCR beta CDR3 regions. The TCR CDR3 first-round RT-PCR relied on the HTBI primer set. TCRdb used MiXCR to reprocess the multiplex PCR reads, holding one entry per CDR3 protein. The data hold about 640,000 distinct CDR3 sequences, with less than 25% observed a single time. A word on this clonotype: Its antigen is not identified.

Exclusion criteria comprised uncontrolled infection, other autoimmune disease, pregnancy or lactation. PBMCs were sourced from approximately 10 ml fresh peripheral blood. Sequenced sample: blood. The origin of this receptor is a young man with Graves' ophthalmopathy. The chain carries TRBV20-1 and TRBJ2-4; D is undetermined. The DNA of the CDR3 is TGCAGTGCCATCCACCTAGCCAAAAACATTCAGTACTTC. Residues: CSAIHLAKNIQYF.